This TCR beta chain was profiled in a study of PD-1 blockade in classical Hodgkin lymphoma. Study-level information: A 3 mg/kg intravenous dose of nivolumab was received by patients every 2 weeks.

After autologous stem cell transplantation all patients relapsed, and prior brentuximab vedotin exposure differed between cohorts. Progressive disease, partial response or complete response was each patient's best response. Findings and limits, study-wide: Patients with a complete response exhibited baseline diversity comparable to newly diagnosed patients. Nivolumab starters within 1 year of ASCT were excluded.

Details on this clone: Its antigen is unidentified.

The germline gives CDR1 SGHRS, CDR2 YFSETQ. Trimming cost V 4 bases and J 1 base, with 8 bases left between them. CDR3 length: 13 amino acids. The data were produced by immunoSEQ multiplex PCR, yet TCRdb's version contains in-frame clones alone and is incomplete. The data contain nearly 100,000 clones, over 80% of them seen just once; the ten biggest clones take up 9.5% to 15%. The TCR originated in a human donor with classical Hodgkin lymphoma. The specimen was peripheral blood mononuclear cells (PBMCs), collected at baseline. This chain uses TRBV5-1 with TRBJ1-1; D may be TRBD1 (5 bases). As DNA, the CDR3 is TGCGCCAGCAGCAAACAGGAGAACACTGAAGCTTTCTTT. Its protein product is CASSKQENTEAFF.